The present TCR beta chain was sequenced within a study of low-dose radiotherapy and immunotherapy resistance in tumors. As for the study in general: Patients of Cohort 1 had 0.5 Gy fractions every 2 weeks, which summed to 6.5 Gy.

As to time point: before trial treatment. Treatment of the donors consisted of nivolumab and ipilimumab (plus aspirin, low-dose cyclophosphamide and low-dose radiotherapy). Primers used for first-strand cDNA, a TRAV- and TRBV-specific set, covered both alpha and beta chains. PCR amplification of the TCRs was performed with Phusion for 20 PCR cycles, and it relied on a constant-region primer together with a V-primer adapter. mRNA, after isolation, was amplified by in vitro transcription. MiXCR, run by TCRdb on the reads, gives a single entry per CDR3 protein. The sample lists roughly 36,000 distinct CDR3 sequences, roughly 28% occurring once. This CDR3 region has 14 residues. Germline V lookup: CDR1 MNHEY, CDR2 SVGEGT. V was pared by 5 bases and J by 7 bases, with 5 bases of the junction left unmatched.

This receptor was taken from a male donor with gallbladder cancer. The sequences come from PBMCs, collected before treatment. The genes are TRBV6-2 or TRBV6-3 and TRBJ2-1; 10 bases line up with TRBD1. In nucleotides, the CDR3 is TGTGCCAGCAGTGACAGGGGACAGGGGAATGAGCAGTTCTTC. Translating it yields CASSDRGQGNEQFF.